A selection of T cell receptor beta chains follows, all from one sample in a study of T cells in Graves' hyperthyroidism and ophthalmopathy. TCRdb reanalysed the multiplex PCR reads using MiXCR and keeps one entry per CDR3 protein. In the table there are hundreds of thousands of distinct CDR3 sequences, 35% to 40% of which are singletons. Sample: blood. Source of these receptors: a man younger than 35 with Graves' hyperthyroidism. The CDR3 runs from the conserved cysteine through the conserved F or W. D genes are given only for firm matches. Size is stated for part of the rows, as once, few or many counts, or as a class when the clone is expanded.

TRBJ1-1 TRBV28 once . TGTGCCAGCACCGTCGCCCGGCGGGGTACTGAAGCTTTCTTT CASTVARRGTEAFF
TRBJ2-7 TRBV5-4 . . TGTGCCAGCAGCCTCGATCCGGGAAACCTCTACGAGCAGTACTTC CASSLDPGNLYEQYF
TRBJ2-2 TRBV7-9 few TRBD2 TGTGCCAGCAGCCTCGGACTAGCGGGAGGGCAAAGGAACGGGGAGCTGTTTTTT CASSLGLAGGQRNGELFF
TRBJ2-7 TRBV7-2 few . TGTGCCAGCAGCTCCCGACAGACCGCCTACGAGCAGTACTTC CASSSRQTAYEQYF
TRBJ1-5 TRBV2 few . TGTGCCAGCAGTGACTCCCTGGGGGCTCAGCAGCCCCAGCATTTT CASSDSLGAQQPQHF
TRBJ1-1 TRBV7-9 many TRBD1 TGTGCCAGCAGCCCCTTCTCCGGGACAGTGAACACTGAAGCTTTCTTT CASSPFSGTVNTEAFF
TRBJ2-2 TRBV11-2 once . TGTGCCAGCAGCCGTACTAGTGACACCGGGGAGCTGTTTTTT CASSRTSDTGELFF
TRBJ2-2 TRBV7-9 many TRBD1 TGTGCCAGCAGCTTAGCTGACAGGGACGGCTCCGGGGAGCTGTTTTTT CASSLADRDGSGELFF
TRBJ2-7 TRBV13 few . TGTGCCAGCAGCTCGACAGGTCCTGACGAGCAGTACTTC CASSSTGPDEQYF
TRBJ2-7 TRBV4-1 . . TGCGCCAGCAGCCAAGAGCAGGGGTTGGAGCAGTACTTC CASSQEQGLEQYF
TRBJ2-7 TRBV29-1 many . TGCAGCGTTGGTAGGACACAACCCTACGAGCAGTACTTC CSVGRTQPYEQYF
TRBJ2-7 TRBV2 . TRBD2 TGTGCCAGCACGTATGGGGGGGACTCCTACGAGCAGTACTTC CASTYGGDSYEQYF
TRBJ1-2 TRBV9 many . TGTGCCAGCAGCCAAACCGCTGGGGGTGACTATGGCTACACCTTC CASSQTAGGDYGYTF
TRBJ2-2 TRBV12-3/TRBV12-4 few . TGTGCCAGCAACCCAGGGAGCACCGAGGAGCTGTTTTTT CASNPGSTEELFF
TRBJ1-5 TRBV7-8 few . TGTGCCAGCAGCTTGAGGGGGGGAGAGGATCAGCCCCAGCATTTT CASSLRGGEDQPQHF
TRBJ2-5 TRBV4-1 few TRBD2 TGCGCCAGCAGCCAAGCCAGCGGGGGGACACAAGAGACCCAGTACTTC CASSQASGGTQETQYF
TRBJ2-7 TRBV7-9 many TRBD1 TGTGCCAGCAGCCCCCGGGACAGGGCCTCCTACGAGCAGTACTTC CASSPRDRASYEQYF
TRBJ2-6 TRBV2 many TRBD1 TGTGCCAGCAGTCCCCCTGGGGGACAGGGGTACGGGGCCAACGTCCTGACTTTC CASSPPGGQGYGANVLTF
TRBJ1-1 TRBV27 . . TGTGCCAGCAGTTCGATCAATGATCGAGCTTTCTTT CASSSINDRAFF
TRBJ2-2 TRBV29-1 . . TGCAGCGTCGGGGGTGGGGGGCCCTCCGGGGAGCTGTTTTTT CSVGGGGPSGELFF
TRBJ1-2 TRBV2 . TRBD1 TGTGCCAGCATGTTGGGGACAGGCTATGGCTACACCTTC CASMLGTGYGYTF
TRBJ1-2 TRBV10-3 once TRBD1 TGTGCCATCAGTTTAGGACAGGGTGTGTATGGCTACACCTTC CAISLGQGVYGYTF
TRBJ1-3 TRBV5-1 . . TGCGCCAGCAGCATGGGACACCAAGACTCTGGAAACACCATATATTTT CASSMGHQDSGNTIYF
TRBJ1-1 TRBV15 many . TGTGCCACCAGCAGAGATAAGGGGAGGGACGCTTTCTTT CATSRDKGRDAFF
TRBJ1-2 TRBV5-6 few TRBD1 TGTGCCAGCAGCGGAACCGGGACAGGGGGCGCGTCGAACTATGGCTACACCTTC CASSGTGTGGASNYGYTF
TRBJ2-2 TRBV7-3 few . TGTGCCAGCAGCCCCTCCCCTCGAAACACCGGGGAGCTGTTTTTT CASSPSPRNTGELFF
TRBJ1-2 TRBV29-1 . TRBD1 TGCAGCGTTGAAGGCCCCGGGACAGTGGACTATGGCTACACCTTC CSVEGPGTVDYGYTF
TRBJ1-2 TRBV12-3/TRBV12-4 many . TGTGCCAGCAGCTCAGGGCCGTGGGGCTACACCTTC CASSSGPWGYTF
TRBJ1-2 TRBV5-1 . . TGCGCCAGCAGCTTCGACAGATCAGCTAACTATGGCTACACCTTC CASSFDRSANYGYTF
TRBJ2-2 TRBV15 many . TGTGCCACCAGCAGAGTGAACGGGGAGCTGTTTTTT CATSRVNGELFF
TRBJ2-6 TRBV20-1 many . TGCAGTGCTAAGCTCTCTGGGGCCAACGTCCTGACTTTC CSAKLSGANVLTF
TRBJ1-3 TRBV27 . . TGTGCCAGCAGTCCAGGAGGGGGACGTGGAAACACCATATATTTT CASSPGGGRGNTIYF
TRBJ1-1 TRBV20-1 many . TGCAGTGCAACCCTACGGGGGGGCTTGACTGAAGCTTTCTTT CSATLRGGLTEAFF